This TCR beta chain was profiled in a study of early T cells in non-severe SARS-CoV-2 infection. The overall study: Bulk RNA from unsorted whole blood was sequenced; chains were unpaired. The study's findings and limits: Missing private and CD4 specificities, VDJdb matching favored anti-spike CD8 responses.

Tagging with unique molecular identifiers was applied to individual cDNA molecules. One entry per CDR3 protein results from TCRdb running MiXCR on the 5' RACE reads. The sample holds tens of thousands of distinct CDR3 sequences, 9.5% to 15% seen once. As to this clonotype: Its antigen is as yet unknown.

This sequence was found in an adult who was a healthcare worker with PCR-confirmed SARS-CoV-2 infection or an uninfected control (not recorded which). The sample taken for sequencing was whole blood.

The CDR3 spells CASSPRQPYEQYF. Written as DNA, the CDR3 is TGTGCCAGCAGCCCACGTCAACCCTACGAGCAGTACTTC. The V call is TRBV5-5, the J call TRBJ2-7, with D hard to call. CDR1 is SGHKS, CDR2 YYEKEE, per germline (reference sequence). V was cut by 4 bases and J by 2 bases, with 10 bases left in between. The CDR3 extends over 13 amino acids.